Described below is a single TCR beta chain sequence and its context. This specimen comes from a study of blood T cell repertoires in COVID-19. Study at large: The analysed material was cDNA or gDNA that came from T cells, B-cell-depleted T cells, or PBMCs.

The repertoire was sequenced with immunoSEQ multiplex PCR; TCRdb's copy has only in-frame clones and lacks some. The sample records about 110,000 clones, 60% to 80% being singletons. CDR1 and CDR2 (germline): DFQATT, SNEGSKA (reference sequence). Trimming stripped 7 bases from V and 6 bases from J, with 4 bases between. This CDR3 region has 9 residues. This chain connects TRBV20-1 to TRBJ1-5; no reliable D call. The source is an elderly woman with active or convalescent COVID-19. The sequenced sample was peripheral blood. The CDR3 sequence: CSVGQPQHF. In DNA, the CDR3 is TGCAGTGTCGGTCAGCCCCAGCATTTT.